These 28 T cell receptor beta chains were all obtained from the same sample, sequenced in a study of blood T cells in healthy people across ages. Primed by a sample-barcoded 5' primer and a J-beta primer mix, a second PCR proceeded for about 6 to 12 cycles. TCRdb redid the calling of the 5' RACE reads with MiXCR, one entry per CDR3 protein. The table records about 640,000 distinct CDR3 sequences, 58% of them present only once. The sequenced sample consisted of blood. All receptors come from a man between 60 and 75 years old in good health.

This clonotype occurred a few times. This chain links TRBV7-8 with TRBJ2-7; TRBD1 agrees at 10 bases. The last part of the DNA fits TRBJ2-5 better; the J call may be wrong. CDR3 size: 16 residues. Germline V lookup: CDR1 SGHVS, CDR2 FQNEAQ. The chain's CDR3 is CASSSPGTGVGETQYF. As DNA, the CDR3 is TGTGCCAGCAGCTCACCCGGGACAGGGGTGGGAGAGACCCAGTACTTC.

Only one count was recorded for this clonotype. V usage is TRBV6-4 and J usage is TRBJ2-5; D may be TRBD2 (6 bases). This CDR3 is 13 amino acids long. Germline CDR1 is MRHNA and CDR2 is SNTAGT. V was trimmed by 2 bases and J by 7 bases, leaving 11 bases between them. The CDR3 DNA follows: TGTGCCAGCAGTGACCAGCCCGGGGGGACCCAGTACTTC. Translated: CASSDQPGGTQYF.

The chain employs TRBV12-3 or TRBV12-4 and TRBJ2-5; 11 bases are a match to TRBD1. There are 15 residues in the CDR3. J lost 5 bases, V lost 6 bases, and 8 bases had no gene match. The CDR3 region has the DNA TGTGCCAGCAGCCCAGGACAGGGGGCGTTTGAGACCCAGTACTTC. It specifies CASSPGQGAFETQYF.

V and J are TRBV20-1 and TRBJ2-7; TRBD1 is a possible D gene (5 bases). CDR3 length equals 11 residues. V lost 6 bases, J lost 12 bases, and 18 bases lay in between. Germline CDR1 DFQATT, CDR2 SNEGSKA (reference sequence). The CDR3 spells CSAKAQGRSYF. The DNA for the CDR3 is TGCAGTGCAAAGGCTCAGGGTAGGTCGTACTTC.

This clonotype was seen at least ten times. The V call is TRBV24-1, the J call TRBJ2-3; D unresolved. The germline V and J ends were trimmed by 4 bases and 9 bases, with 13 bases remaining between them. The germline gives CDR1 KGHDR, CDR2 SFDVKD. The CDR3 loop spans 13 amino acids. CDR3 amino acids: CATSEQTFGTQYF. The CDR3 DNA reads as TGTGCCACCAGTGAGCAGACGTTCGGCACGCAGTATTTT.

The rearrangement links TRBV20-1 to TRBJ2-4; D may be TRBD2 (7 bases). The J call is in doubt because the DNA end fits TRBJ2-7 better. This CDR3 comprises 16 residues. Germline values: CDR1 DFQATT, CDR2 SNEGSKA (reference sequence). The CDR3 loop is CSAHTPGGQVLYEQYF. CDR3 sequence (DNA): TGCAGTGCTCACACCCCGGGGGGCCAGGTCCTATACGAGCAGTACTTC.

The V call is TRBV28, the J call TRBJ1-1; D gene uncertain. The CDR3 is 12 residues long. V was pared by 8 bases and J by 0 bases, with 7 bases between. Germline assignment: CDR1 MDHEN and CDR2 SYDVKM. The CDR3 is CASGQLNTEAFF. The CDR3 DNA sequence: TGTGCCAGCGGTCAGCTGAACACTGAAGCTTTCTTT.

CDR3 DNA: TGTGCCAGCTCACCAAGTTGGCAGGGAAACTATGGCTACACCTTC. The encoded protein is CASSPSWQGNYGYTF. The V call is TRBV18, the J call TRBJ1-2; weak D call: TRBD1 (5 bases). V was pared by 2 bases and J by 2 bases, with 12 bases between. Germline-derived CDR1 and CDR2 are KGHSH and LQKENI. CDR3 length: 15 amino acids. The variable domain in full, with the rest retrieved from reference TRBV18 and TRBJ1-2, is NAGVMQNPRHLVRRRGQEARLRCSPMKGHSHVYWYRQLPEEGLKFMVYLQKENIIDESGMPKERFSAEFPKEGPSILRIQQVVRGDSAAYFCASSPSWQGNYGYTFGSGTRLTVV.

The V and J genes are TRBV20-1 and TRBJ2-3, with 9 bases aligning to TRBD2. With V trimmed by 6 bases and J by 2 bases, 18 bases remained unmatched. The germline gives CDR1 DFQATT, CDR2 SNEGSKA (reference sequence). The CDR3 runs 18 residues. Written as DNA, the CDR3 is TGCAGTGCCCCATGGGAGCGGGGGGCCGGAGGGTACACAGATACGCAGTATTTT. As protein: CSAPWERGAGGYTDTQYF.

This clonotype has just a few counts. The chain has TRBV18 and TRBJ2-5, with D perhaps TRBD1 or TRBD2 (5 bases each). TRBJ2-7 explains the end of the DNA better; the J call may be wrong. The CDR3 loop spans 12 amino acids. CDR1 KGHSH and CDR2 LQKENI come from the germline V gene. The CDR3 nucleotides are TGTGCCAGCTCACCGGGGACGGTCGAGCAGTACTTC. This gives the protein CASSPGTVEQYF.

This clonotype was detected a few times. The J gene is TRBJ2-3, the V gene TRBV3-1; D gene unclear. The CDR3 runs to 11 residues. Germline CDR1 is LGHDT and CDR2 is YNNKEL (reference sequence). The V gene lost 3 bases and the J gene lost 4 bases, with 2 bases spanning the gap. As DNA, the CDR3 is TGTGCCAGCAGCCACTCAGATACGCAGTATTTT. Translated, it gives CASSHSDTQYF.

This rearrangement joins TRBV6-1 to TRBJ2-3; the match to TRBD1 covers 11 bases. The CDR3 totals 15 residues. The V and J ends lost 8 bases and 5 bases, in that order; junction bases with no gene match: 9. The germline CDR1 and CDR2 sequences are MNHNS and SASEGT. The CDR3 nucleotides read TGTGCCAGCGGCCTCGGACAGGGGGCCATAGATACGCAGTATTTT. It translates to CASGLGQGAIDTQYF.

This clonotype has just a few counts. The V gene is TRBV12-3 or TRBV12-4, the J gene TRBJ2-5; TRBD1 is a possible D gene (5 bases). The CDR3 runs 13 residues. Trimming removed 3 bases at V and 4 bases at J, with 9 bases between. The CDR3 region is CASSLGRVETQYF. CDR3 nucleotides: TGTGCCAGCAGTTTGGGCAGGGTAGAGACCCAGTACTTC.

The chain employs TRBV11-2 and TRBJ2-1; 14 bases are shared with TRBD2. Germline lookup yields CDR1 SGHAT and CDR2 FQNNGV. The CDR3 extends over 18 amino acids. Unmatched junction bases numbered 12, after V lost 2 bases and J lost 9 bases. The CDR3 DNA sequence: TGTGCCAGCAGCTTACGGGGGACTAGCGGGGGCCATCAGGGTGAGCAGTTCTTC. Protein product: CASSLRGTSGGHQGEQFF.

V and J are TRBV11-2 and TRBJ1-6; D uncertain. Germline lookup yields CDR1 SGHAT and CDR2 FQNNGV. Trimming left V 5 bases short and J 10 bases short, with 18 bases between. The CDR3 sequence is 15 residues long. Here the CDR3 reads CASSARVASGSPLHF. The CDR3 bases are TGTGCCAGCAGCGCAAGGGTAGCTTCAGGATCACCCCTCCACTTT.

A word on this clonotype: At one of its ends the junction is not consistent with the germline gene, which may arise from a read error. This chain links TRBV4-1 with TRBJ2-3; D call uncertain. The length of the CDR3 is 15 residues. CDR1 MGHRA and CDR2 YSYEKL come from the germline V gene. CDR3 DNA sequence: TGCGCCAGCAGCCAAAGGCCTTGGTCGGCAGATACGCAATATTTT. Encoded protein: CASSQRPWSADTQYF.

This clonotype was seen repeatedly, ten times or more. Compared with germline, one end of the junction differs, possibly owing to a read error. V gene TRBV12-3 or TRBV12-4 combines with J gene TRBJ2-3, with TRBD2 as a possible D gene (5 bases). CDR3 length equals 14 residues. Written as DNA, the CDR3 is TGTGCCAGCAGTTTTGGGGTGGGAGCAGATGCGCAGTATTTT. Translating gives CASSFGVGADAQYF.

This sequence joins TRBV7-2 and TRBJ2-1, with D unresolved. V shed 1 base and J shed 5 bases, with 6 bases lying between them. CDR3 length equals 13 residues. The germline gives CDR1 SGHTA, CDR2 FQGNSA. The CDR3 loop is CASSLVRNNEQFF. The CDR3 DNA reads as TGTGCCAGCAGCTTAGTCAGAAACAATGAGCAGTTCTTC.

The CDR3 DNA reads as TGTGCCAGCAGTGAACAGGGGGCAGATACGCAGTATTTT. Protein product: CASSEQGADTQYF. The chain joins TRBV25-1 to TRBJ2-3, with TRBD1 matching 7 bases. The CDR3 runs to 13 residues. Germline-derived CDR1 and CDR2 are MGHDK and SYGVNS. V shed 2 bases and J 4 bases; nucleotides not matched to a gene: 0.

V and J are TRBV9 and TRBJ2-3; 9 bases line up with TRBD2. Losses at the gene ends were 3 bases for V and 4 bases for J; bases not matched to a gene: 6. The CDR3 covers 15 residues. In germline, CDR1 is SGDLS, CDR2 YYNGEE. Written as DNA, the CDR3 is TGTGCCAGCAGCGATGGCGGGGGGGGCCCAGATACGCAGTATTTT. This gives the protein CASSDGGGGPDTQYF.

The chain joins TRBV18 to TRBJ2-6, with 7 nucleotides matching TRBD1. The length of the CDR3 is 18 residues. Germline CDR1 and CDR2: KGHSH and LQKENI. The junction had 9 bases not matched to a gene; V was cut back by 3 bases and J by 1 base. For the CDR3, the DNA is TGTGCCAGCTCACCGGTAAACAGGGGCCCTTCTGGGGCCAACGTCCTGACTTTC. This codes for CASSPVNRGPSGANVLTF.

This clonotype was detected a few times. This chain connects TRBV12-3 or TRBV12-4 to TRBJ2-3, with 12 nucleotides matching TRBD1. The CDR3 is made up of 15 amino acids. Trimming removed 6 bases from V and 6 bases from J; junction bases left unmatched: 7. The CDR3 reads CASSGGQGAVDTQYF. The CDR3 DNA is TGTGCCAGCAGCGGGGGACAGGGGGCAGTTGATACGCAGTATTTT.

The chain carries TRBV6-6 and TRBJ2-1; D is undetermined. With 6 bases removed from V and 6 bases from J, the gap between germline ends came to 15 bases. The CDR3 runs 14 residues. Germline V gives CDR1 MNHNY, CDR2 SVGAGI (reference sequence). The CDR3 sequence is CASRDYGLSNEQFF. The CDR3 nucleotides are TGTGCCAGCAGGGATTACGGGCTGAGCAATGAGCAGTTCTTC.

This rearrangement joins TRBV6-2 or TRBV6-3 to TRBJ1-5; 7 bases fit TRBD1. The CDR3 spans 17 residues. Germline CDR1 and CDR2: MNHEY and SVGEGT. V was pared by 3 bases and J by 3 bases, with 11 bases of the junction left unmatched. The CDR3 is CASSYDAYDRVNQPQHF. CDR3 DNA: TGTGCCAGCAGTTATGACGCCTACGACAGGGTCAATCAGCCCCAGCATTTT.

The gene calls are TRBV5-1 and TRBJ2-3, with 11 bases fitting TRBD1. Germline V CDR1 and CDR2: SGHRS, YFSETQ. V shed 0 bases and J 3 bases; nucleotides not matched to a gene: 6. The CDR3 length is 17 residues. Written as DNA, the CDR3 is TGCGCCAGCAGCTTGGTTGCCGGGACAGGGGGGACAGATACGCAGTATTTT. Protein product: CASSLVAGTGGTDTQYF.

This chain uses TRBV20-1 with TRBJ2-4; 7 bases are shared with TRBD2. The V and J ends lost 3 bases and 3 bases, in that order; junction bases with no gene match: 5. Germline CDR1 reads DFQATT; CDR2 reads SNEGSKA (reference sequence). The CDR3 has 14 residues. CDR3 amino acids: CSARSGGYKNIQYF. The DNA of the CDR3 is TGCAGTGCTAGGTCGGGGGGATACAAAAACATTCAGTACTTC.

A remark on this clonotype: One end of the junction does not line up with germline, which may come from a read error. The V and J genes are TRBV5-1 and TRBJ2-4; D perhaps matches TRBD2 (5 bases). The assigned J gene may be wrong: the sequence end matches TRBJ2-5 better. The V gene's germline CDR1 is SGHRS and CDR2 YFSETQ. The CDR3 length is 18 residues. The chain's CDR3 is CASSGSRSGVNFQGTQYF. The CDR3 DNA reads TGCGCCAGCAGCGGGTCGAGGAGCGGAGTCAACTTCCAAGGGACCCAGTACTTC.

This chain connects TRBV7-8 to TRBJ2-5, with D hard to call. Trimming pared 8 bases from V and 2 bases from J, leaving 12 bases between. CDR1 SGHVS and CDR2 FQNEAQ come from the germline V gene. There are 13 residues in the CDR3. The CDR3 coding sequence is TGTGCCAGCGCGGCCGTATCTCAAGAGACCCAGTACTTC. Amino acids: CASAAVSQETQYF.